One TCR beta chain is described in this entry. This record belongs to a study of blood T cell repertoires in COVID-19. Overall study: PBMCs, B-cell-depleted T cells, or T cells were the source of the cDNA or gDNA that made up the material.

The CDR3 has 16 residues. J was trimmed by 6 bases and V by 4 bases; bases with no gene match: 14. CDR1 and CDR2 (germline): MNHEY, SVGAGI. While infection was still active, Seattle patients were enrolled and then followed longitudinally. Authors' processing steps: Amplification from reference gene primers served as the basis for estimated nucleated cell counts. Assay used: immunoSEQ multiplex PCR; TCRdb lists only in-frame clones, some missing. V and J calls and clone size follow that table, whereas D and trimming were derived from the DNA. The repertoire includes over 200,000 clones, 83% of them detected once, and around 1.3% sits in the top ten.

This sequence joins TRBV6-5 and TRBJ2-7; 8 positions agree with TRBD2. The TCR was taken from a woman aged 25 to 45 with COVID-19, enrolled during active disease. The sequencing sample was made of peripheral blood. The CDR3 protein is CASSSIFFGRAGEQYF. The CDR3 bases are TGTGCCAGCAGTTCCATCTTTTTCGGGAGGGCCGGCGAGCAGTACTTC.